These 21 T cell receptor beta chains came from one sample sequenced in a study of blood T cell repertoires in COVID-19. Profiling relied on immunoSEQ multiplex PCR, and the TCRdb table lists in-frame clones only, not all of them. The table shows roughly 270,000 clones, with 88% occurring only once. The sequenced material came from peripheral blood. Receptor source: a man aged 18 to 29 with active or convalescent COVID-19.

The rearrangement links TRBV11-2 to TRBJ1-1; tentatively, D is TRBD1 (5 bases). CDR3 length: 13 residues. Germline-derived CDR1 and CDR2 are SGHAT and FQNNGV. V lost 4 bases to trimming and J lost 12 bases, with 18 bases between them. CDR3 protein: CASSSLRQKGTFF. The CDR3 coding sequence is TGTGCCAGCAGCTCCCTGCGACAGAAGGGAACTTTCTTT.

With regard to this clone: Other DNA sequences within the sample encode an identical CDR3. This rearrangement joins TRBV12-3 or TRBV12-4 to TRBJ2-5; no firm D call. This CDR3 contains 11 residues. Trimming took 6 bases from V and 4 from J, leaving 6 bases between them. CDR3 DNA sequence: TGTGCCAGCAGCCTAGGAGAGACCCAGTACTTC. Encoded protein: CASSLGETQYF.

The CDR3 DNA is TGCGCCAGCAGCTCAGGCCCAGGGGGCCCTGAAGCTTTCTTT. Amino acid sequence: CASSSGPGGPEAFF. The chain joins TRBV5-1 to TRBJ1-1, with TRBD1 matching over 8 bases. V lost 3 bases to trimming and J lost 6 bases; unmatched junction nucleotides: 7. Germline V gene data show CDR1 as SGHRS and CDR2 as YFSETQ. The CDR3 sequence is 14 residues long.

The chain employs TRBV18 and TRBJ2-3; D is unclear. The V end lost 0 bases, the J end lost 2 bases, and 3 bases lay between the germline ends. Germline CDR1 KGHSH, CDR2 LQKENI. The CDR3 is 13 amino acids. CDR3 DNA sequence: TGTGCCAGCTCACCACCTAACACAGATACGCAGTATTTT. It codes for CASSPPNTDTQYF.

The CDR3 coding sequence is TGTGCCAGCAGCCCAGTTGGAAACACCATATATTTT. Its protein product is CASSPVGNTIYF. The chain carries TRBV11-2 and TRBJ1-3, with no clear D. V lost 5 bases to trimming and J lost 3 bases, with 5 bases between them. CDR3 length: 12 residues. Per germline, CDR1 SGHAT and CDR2 FQNNGV.

This clone appeared a single time. The chain employs TRBV27 and TRBJ1-1; TRBD1 agrees at 7 bases. With 6 bases clipped from V and 5 bases from J, the junction kept 12 bases outside the gene matches. Germline assignment: CDR1 MNHEY and CDR2 SMNVEV (reference sequence). CDR3 length: 15 residues. CDR3 in amino acids: CASRTRRRGSTEAFF. DNA of the CDR3: TGTGCCAGCAGGACTCGGCGCAGGGGGAGTACTGAAGCTTTCTTT.

About this clone itself: The same CDR3 also results from other DNA sequences found in this sample. The CDR3, as DNA: TGTGCCAGCAGCGTAGGGGGCTCAAACTATGGCTACACCTTC. Residues: CASSVGGSNYGYTF. The chain has TRBV9 and TRBJ1-2; D might be TRBD1 (5 bases). The germline V gene has CDR1 SGDLS and CDR2 YYNGEE. The CDR3 length is 14 residues. With 0 bases removed from V and 2 bases from J, the gap between germline ends came to 8 bases.

J is TRBJ2-5 and V is TRBV11-2, with 11 bases identical to TRBD2. Germline assignment: CDR1 SGHAT and CDR2 FQNNGV. The CDR3 loop spans 17 amino acids. Trimming at V came to 3 bases and at J to 1 base, leaving 7 bases not matched to a gene. The CDR3 sequence is CASSLMTSGAIQETQYF. CDR3 nucleotides: TGTGCCAGCAGCTTGATGACTAGCGGGGCTATCCAAGAGACCCAGTACTTC. Full variable domain (remainder filled in from reference TRBV11-2 and TRBJ2-5): EAGVAQSPRYKIIEKRQSVAFWCNPISGHATLYWYQQILGQGPKLLIQFQNNGVVDDSQLPKDRFSAERLKGVDSTLKIQPAKLEDSAVYLCASSLMTSGAIQETQYFGPGTRLLVL.

The chain employs TRBV27 and TRBJ1-6; TRBD1 matches at 8 bases. The CDR3 runs 15 residues. V gave up 6 bases and J gave up 9 bases; unmatched junction bases: 10. Germline CDR1 is MNHEY and CDR2 is SMNVEV (reference sequence). This CDR3 is CASSITGGKGSPLHF. The CDR3 DNA reads as TGTGCCAGCAGCATTACAGGGGGAAAAGGTTCACCCCTCCACTTT.

This clone was observed a single time. V gene TRBV10-1 combines with J gene TRBJ1-1, with 7 positions matching TRBD1. Germline V gene data show CDR1 as WNHNN and CDR2 as SYGVQD (reference sequence). V shed 3 bases and J 8 bases; nucleotides not matched to a gene: 6. The CDR3 is 13 amino acids. As DNA, the CDR3 is TGCGCCAGCAGTGATTTCCCGGACAGGGAAGCTTTCTTT. Protein sequence: CASSDFPDREAFF.

Notes on this clone: This sample includes further DNA sequences coding for the same CDR3. The chain is built from TRBV11-2 and TRBJ2-7; D is ambiguous. The CDR3 spans 12 residues. The V gene lost 0 bases and the J gene lost 4 bases, with 4 bases spanning the gap. The germline gives CDR1 SGHAT, CDR2 FQNNGV. CDR3 sequence (DNA): TGTGCCAGCAGCTTAGACAGGTACGAGCAGTACTTC. Amino acid sequence: CASSLDRYEQYF.

V gene TRBV3-1 (or the pseudogene TRBV3-2) combines with J gene TRBJ2-7, with D perhaps TRBD2 (6 bases). CDR1 is LGHDT and CDR2 is YNNKEL in the germline V gene (reference sequence). The CDR3 runs to 15 residues. The germline V and J ends were trimmed by 5 bases and 1 base, with 15 bases remaining between them. The CDR3 loop is CASSGNREQSYEQYF. The CDR3 nucleotides read TGTGCCAGCAGCGGAAATCGGGAGCAATCCTACGAGCAGTACTTC.

The rearrangement uses TRBV6-5 and TRBJ2-5, with TRBD1 as a possible D gene (6 bases). V lost 3 bases and J lost 1, with 12 bases in between. CDR1 is MNHEY and CDR2 is SVGAGI in the germline V gene. The CDR3 consists of 15 residues. For the CDR3, the DNA is TGTGCCAGCAGTTATCGGACAGCATTCCAAGAGACCCAGTACTTC. Protein sequence: CASSYRTAFQETQYF.

The CDR3 spells CSASPTSSGNTIYF. In nucleotides, the CDR3 is TGCAGTGCTAGTCCCACCAGCTCTGGAAACACCATATATTTT. The chain uses TRBV20-1 and TRBJ1-3, with D hard to call. Germline values: CDR1 DFQATT, CDR2 SNEGSKA (reference sequence). V dropped 3 bases and J dropped 0 bases, with 9 bases sitting between them. CDR3 length: 14 residues.

The V and J genes are TRBV6-1 and TRBJ1-2; D unclear. V lost 1 base and J lost 0, with 9 bases in between. The CDR3 extends over 15 amino acids. CDR1 and CDR2 from the germline V gene are MNHNS and SASEGT. The CDR3 is CASSEVPLSNYGYTF. The CDR3 region has the DNA TGTGCCAGCAGTGAAGTGCCCCTATCTAACTATGGCTACACCTTC.

This sequence joins TRBV12-5 and TRBJ2-7, with 12 bases matching TRBD2. The CDR3 runs 20 residues. The ends lost 2 bases at V and 0 bases at J; junction bases unmatched: 14. Germline-derived CDR1 and CDR2 are LGHNT and FRNRAP. This CDR3 reads CASGLRGPLAGGRSSYEQYF. CDR3 in DNA: TGTGCTAGTGGTTTGAGGGGTCCGCTAGCGGGGGGGCGAAGCTCCTACGAGCAGTACTTC.

V and J are TRBV11-2 and TRBJ2-7; D unclear. The germline CDR1 and CDR2 sequences are SGHAT and FQNNGV. The CDR3 runs 11 residues. Trimming took off 1 base at V and 5 bases at J, with 3 bases between the two ends. The CDR3 sequence: CASSLGDEQYF. The CDR3 DNA is TGTGCCAGCAGCTTAGGAGACGAGCAGTACTTC.

The J gene is TRBJ2-5, the V gene TRBV7-7; D is possibly TRBD1 (6 bases). Germline V gives CDR1 SSHAT, CDR2 FNYEAQ (reference sequence). The V and J ends lost 5 bases and 0 bases respectively, with 19 bases between them. CDR3 length: 17 amino acids. The CDR3 DNA is TGTGCCAGCAGCCAACAGGGTGGGGACCTGTACCAAGAGACCCAGTACTTC. It translates to CASSQQGGDLYQETQYF.

The chain uses TRBV7-9 and TRBJ2-2, with TRBD2 matching over 15 bases. Germline CDR1 is SEHNR and CDR2 is FQNEAQ (reference sequence). The CDR3 length is 18 residues. J gave up 3 bases and V 4 bases, and 6 bases lay outside the gene matches. This CDR3 reads CASSSGTSGGPDTGELFF. DNA of the CDR3: TGTGCCAGCAGCTCAGGGACTAGCGGGGGGCCCGACACCGGGGAGCTGTTTTTT.

This clone was seen more than once but under ten times. The CDR3 region has the DNA TGTGCCAGCAGTTTCGACAGGGTGGCCACTGAAGCTTTCTTT. This encodes CASSFDRVATEAFF. The chain employs TRBV27 and TRBJ1-1, with TRBD1 matching 7 bases. The J segment lost 4 bases and the V segment lost 3 bases, leaving 5 bases of the junction unmatched. CDR1 and CDR2 from the germline V gene are MNHEY and SMNVEV (reference sequence). The CDR3 length is 14 residues.

V usage is TRBV7-9 and J usage is TRBJ1-4; 9 bases map to TRBD1. V shed 5 bases and J 14 bases; nucleotides not matched to a gene: 12. The CDR3 totals 14 residues. Germline assignment: CDR1 SEHNR and CDR2 FQNEAQ (reference sequence). Here the CDR3 reads CASSLGQGARSLFF. The CDR3 DNA reads as TGTGCCAGCAGCCTGGGACAGGGCGCCCGAAGCCTGTTTTTT.